This TCR beta chain was recorded in a study of siplizumab effects on memory and regulatory T cells. Study-wide points: Proliferating Tregs taken from siplizumab cultures were not shown to have a confirmed suppressive function. Sequences below about 10^-5 frequency were poorly captured, limiting mapping of alloreactive clones. Among mappable alloreactive CD4+ clones, the Treg-derived fraction averaged around 69% with siplizumab versus less than 35% in controls.

In the case of this clone: Its target is unknown.

Looked up from germline, CDR1 is GTSNPN and CDR2 is SVGIG (reference sequence). This CDR3 contains 14 residues. The V segment lost 2 bases and the J segment 5 bases; nucleotides outside the gene matches: 6. Approximately 100,000 TCR templates per sample were sequenced. Clones were read by immunoSEQ multiplex PCR, and TCRdb kept only the in-frame ones, dropping some. The sample lists tens of thousands of clones, 93% occurring once. Source material: CD8+ T cells sorted from blood. The clonotype originates from a human donor in good health. The rearrangement links TRBV30 to TRBJ2-3, with 8 bases lining up with TRBD2. This chain's CDR3 is CAWSIGGAIDTQYF. The CDR3 bases are TGTGCCTGGAGTATCGGGGGGGCTATAGATACGCAGTATTTT.